These T cell receptor beta chains were read from a single sample in a study of prognosis after radiotherapy for stage I lung cancer. TCRdb reprocessed the multiplex PCR reads with MiXCR, giving one entry per CDR3 protein. The sample includes about 15,000 distinct CDR3 sequences, 37% of them seen just once. Sample: PBMCs, taken before or after stereotactic body radiation therapy (not recorded which). These receptors all stem from a donor aged 50 or older with non-small cell lung cancer. CDR3s include the opening cysteine and the closing phenylalanine or tryptophan. The D gene is left open where the match is weak. Expanded clones get a size class; other rows say once, few or many, or leave the size out.

len,abundance,v_gene,d_gene,j_gene,CDR3aa,CDR3nt
17,many,TRBV24-1,.,TRBJ1-3,CATSDPRDPVNGNTIYF,TGTGCCACCAGTGATCCCCGGGACCCCGTCAATGGAAACACCATATATTTT
13,many,TRBV3-1,TRBD1,TRBJ1-2,CASSPTGNYGYTF,TGTGCCAGCAGCCCGACAGGGAACTATGGCTACACCTTC
13,many,TRBV5-1,.,TRBJ2-7,CASSLDLGYEQYF,TGCGCCAGCAGCTTGGATTTGGGCTACGAGCAGTACTTC
15,many,TRBV20-1,.,TRBJ2-5,CSARPGAGGAETQYF,TGCAGTGCTAGGCCCGGGGCGGGCGGGGCAGAGACCCAGTACTTC
17,many,TRBV20-1,.,TRBJ2-6,CSARGAAGAPGANVLTF,TGCAGTGCTAGAGGGGCCGCCGGGGCCCCTGGGGCCAACGTCCTGACTTTC
14,many,TRBV10-3,.,TRBJ2-7,CAHAPTGESYEQYF,TGTGCCCACGCTCCAACAGGAGAGTCCTACGAGCAGTACTTC
13,many,TRBV6-1,.,TRBJ1-5,CASSDGSFQPQHF,TGTGCCAGCAGTGATGGAAGTTTTCAGCCCCAGCATTTT
15,many,TRBV19,TRBD2,TRBJ2-1,CASSMKSGGADEQFF,TGTGCCAGTAGTATGAAGAGCGGGGGGGCGGATGAGCAGTTCTTC
16,.,TRBV24-1,.,TRBJ1-5,CATSDFRPRVAISQHF,TGTGCCACCAGTGATTTTAGACCCCGGGTAGCAATCAGCCAGCATTTT
13,many,TRBV5-1,.,TRBJ2-7,CASSGGSSYEQYF,TGCGCCAGCAGCGGGGGGAGCTCCTACGAGCAGTACTTC
13,many,TRBV24-1,.,TRBJ2-1,CATEDRELNEQFF,TGTGCCACCGAGGACAGAGAATTAAATGAGCAGTTCTTC
16,many,TRBV12-3/TRBV12-4,TRBD2,TRBJ2-3,CASRGTSGGNTDTQYF,TGTGCCAGCAGGGGGACTAGCGGGGGGAACACAGATACGCAGTATTTT
15,medium-sized,TRBV11-2,TRBD2,TRBJ2-2,CASSLAGGRTGELFF,TGTGCCAGCAGCTTAGCGGGAGGGCGCACCGGGGAGCTGTTTTTT
14,many,TRBV18,.,TRBJ1-3,CASSSGQRRYTIYF,TGTGCCAGCTCGTCCGGACAGAGGAGATACACCATATATTTT
12,many,TRBV20-1,.,TRBJ1-2,CRASGSNYGYTF,TGCAGAGCCTCCGGGTCCAACTATGGCTACACCTTC
16,.,TRBV6-2/TRBV6-3,.,TRBJ2-7,CASSSNPYLRGPEQYF,TGTGCCAGCAGTTCCAACCCCTACCTCCGGGGTCCCGAGCAGTACTTC
15,.,TRBV6-2/TRBV6-3,.,TRBJ1-4,CASSYSARDDEKLFF,TGTGCCAGCAGTTACTCGGCCAGGGATGACGAAAAACTGTTTTTT
14,.,TRBV6-1,.,TRBJ1-1,CASSGGRGLTEAFF,TGTGCCAGCAGTGGGGGGAGGGGACTCACTGAAGCTTTCTTT
15,.,TRBV5-1,TRBD1,TRBJ1-6,CASSLMDRVYSPLHF,TGCGCCAGCAGCCTAATGGACAGGGTCTATTCACCCCTCCACTTT
14,many,TRBV9,.,TRBJ2-1,CASSVGASAGEQFF,TGTGCCAGCAGCGTAGGGGCTAGCGCGGGTGAGCAGTTCTTC
14,medium-sized,TRBV28,TRBD1,TRBJ2-7,CAKTSGQGNYEQYF,TGTGCCAAGACCTCGGGACAGGGGAACTACGAGCAGTACTTC
14,many,TRBV7-2,.,TRBJ2-2,CASSVLIGTGELFF,TGTGCCAGCAGCGTCCTAATAGGCACCGGGGAGCTGTTTTTT
15,medium-sized,TRBV5-1,.,TRBJ2-1,CASGPGSSSYNEQFF,TGCGCCAGCGGCCCTGGGTCTAGCTCCTACAATGAGCAGTTCTTC
15,medium-sized,TRBV15,.,TRBJ1-2,CATSREGGAAYGYTF,TGTGCCACCAGCAGAGAAGGAGGGGCAGCCTATGGCTACACCTTC
16,medium-sized,TRBV28,TRBD1,TRBJ1-3,CASSSNRGASGNTIYF,TGTGCCAGCAGTTCCAACAGGGGGGCCTCTGGAAACACCATATATTTT
13,.,TRBV6-5,.,TRBJ1-2,CASSYNGNYGYTF,TGTGCCAGCAGTTACAATGGAAACTATGGCTACACCTTC
12,medium-sized,TRBV7-9,.,TRBJ2-1,CASSAGWNEQFF,TGTGCCAGTTCGGCCGGGTGGAATGAGCAGTTCTTC
12,many,TRBV5-1,.,TRBJ1-1,CASSYDDTEAFF,TGCGCCAGCAGCTACGATGACACTGAAGCTTTCTTT
18,many,TRBV6-4,TRBD1,TRBJ1-5,CASSEKGGGVYSNQPQHF,TGTGCCAGCAGTGAGAAAGGAGGGGGCGTTTATAGCAATCAGCCCCAGCATTTT
13,once,TRBV18,.,TRBJ1-1,CSSSPQRNTEAFF,TGTTCCAGCTCACCACAGAGGAACACTGAAGCTTTCTTT
15,many,TRBV7-3,.,TRBJ2-3,CASGESLAGTDTQYF,TGTGCCAGCGGAGAATCCCTAGCCGGGACAGATACGCAGTATTTT
12,many,TRBV27,.,TRBJ2-5,CASSPNQETQYF,TGTGCCAGCAGTCCAAACCAAGAGACCCAGTACTTC
14,many,TRBV9,.,TRBJ2-6,CASSDGAGANVLTF,TGTGCCAGCAGCGATGGGGCTGGGGCCAACGTCCTGACTTTC
14,many,TRBV19,TRBD1,TRBJ2-1,CASKVQGDYNEQFF,TGTGCCAGTAAGGTACAGGGGGATTACAATGAGCAGTTCTTC
13,medium-sized,TRBV20-1,.,TRBJ1-2,CSARDSGAGPHTF,TGCAGTGCTAGAGATAGTGGTGCAGGGCCCCACACCTTC
13,many,TRBV18,TRBD2,TRBJ2-1,CASGSGGYNEQFF,TGTGCCAGTGGCAGCGGGGGATACAATGAGCAGTTCTTC
14,many,TRBV9,.,TRBJ1-4,CASSPRKANEKLFF,TGTGCCAGCAGCCCCCGCAAGGCTAATGAAAAACTGTTTTTT
12,many,TRBV30,.,TRBJ1-4,CAWSSVVGRLFF,TGTGCCTGGAGTTCGGTAGTCGGCCGGCTGTTTTTT
14,medium-sized,TRBV28,TRBD1,TRBJ2-7,CASSLRQGAYEQYF,TGTGCCAGCAGTTTAAGACAGGGGGCCTACGAGCAGTACTTC
15,many,TRBV9,TRBD2,TRBJ2-2,CASSVGLAGTGELFF,TGTGCCAGCAGCGTTGGTCTAGCGGGCACCGGGGAGCTGTTTTTT
14,many,TRBV7-2,.,TRBJ1-5,CASSTGYYNQPQHF,TGTGCCAGCAGCACAGGTTACTACAATCAGCCCCAGCATTTT
14,.,TRBV20-1,TRBD2,TRBJ2-1,CSASGTSGFIEQFF,TGCAGTGCGAGCGGGACTAGCGGGTTTATCGAGCAGTTCTTC
13,many,TRBV20-1,.,TRBJ1-5,CSASLGNNQPQHF,TGCAGTGCTAGTCTGGGTAACAATCAGCCCCAGCATTTT
14,medium-sized,TRBV28,.,TRBJ1-2,CASSTRTSNYGYTF,TGTGCCAGCAGTACTCGAACCTCTAACTATGGCTACACCTTC
16,.,TRBV2,TRBD2,TRBJ2-7,CASRAGTSGATYEQYF,TGTGCCAGCAGGGCGGGGACTAGCGGGGCGACCTACGAGCAGTACTTC
14,many,TRBV29-1,.,TRBJ2-1,CSVPTGRRENEQFF,TGCAGCGTCCCGACAGGGAGGAGGGAGAATGAGCAGTTCTTC
14,.,TRBV5-1,.,TRBJ1-4,CSNSFQGSNEKLFF,TGCTCCAACAGCTTCCAGGGGAGCAATGAAAAACTGTTTTTT
16,.,TRBV27,TRBD1,TRBJ2-7,CAGSLYILGGLGEQYF,TGTGCCGGCAGTTTATATATTTTAGGGGGCCTAGGGGAGCAGTACTTC
15,many,TRBV12-3/TRBV12-4,.,TRBJ2-3,CASSPRDLSTDTQYF,TGTGCCAGCAGCCCCCGGGACCTTAGCACAGATACGCAGTATTTT
13,.,TRBV29-1,.,TRBJ2-5,CSVERRGQDTQYF,TGCAGCGTTGAACGACGCGGCCAAGATACCCAGTACTTC
14,medium-sized,TRBV5-1,.,TRBJ1-2,CASSLDRGPYGYTF,TGCGCCAGCAGCTTGGATAGAGGCCCCTATGGCTACACCTTC
12,many,TRBV10-3,.,TRBJ1-1,CAISPQANEAFF,TGTGCCATCAGTCCACAGGCGAATGAAGCTTTCTTT
11,many,TRBV20-1,.,TRBJ2-7,CSAALPGEQYF,TGCAGTGCTGCCCTACCGGGCGAGCAGTACTTC
13,.,TRBV19,.,TRBJ1-2,CASRGTDSYGYTF,TGTGCCAGTAGGGGGACCGACTCCTATGGCTACACCTTC
13,medium-sized,TRBV5-1,.,TRBJ2-5,CASSLGQRGTQYF,TGCGCCAGCAGCTTGGGACAGAGGGGGACCCAGTACTTC
16,many,TRBV5-1,.,TRBJ2-1,CASSFLGASSYNEQFF,TGCGCCAGCAGCTTCCTGGGCGCCAGCTCCTACAATGAGCAGTTCTTC
15,many,TRBV5-1,.,TRBJ1-5,CASSVGTDRNQPQHF,TGCGCCAGCAGCGTTGGTACAGACAGAAATCAGCCCCAGCATTTT
17,once,TRBV5-1,.,TRBJ2-2,CASSHLTGTLNTGELFF,TGCGCCAGCAGCCATTTAACCGGGACTCTCAACACCGGGGAGCTGTTTTTT